A single sample is the source of the 18 T cell receptor beta chains below, sequenced in a study of Graves' ophthalmopathy and Graves' hyperthyroidism. Transcripts of RNA were the source for amplifying TCR beta CDR3 regions. HTBI primers were used in a first-round RT-PCR, which preceded a second-round multiplex PCR. TCRdb called the multiplex PCR reads again in MiXCR, with one record for every CDR3 protein. This table has about 400,000 distinct CDR3 sequences, about 16% appearing once. The material sequenced was peripheral blood. The origin of the receptors is a woman under 30 with Graves' ophthalmopathy.

This clonotype was detected many times. The rearrangement joins TRBV28 to TRBJ1-1; no clear D gene. This CDR3 region has 9 residues. The germline V gene has CDR1 MDHEN and CDR2 SYDVKM. Trimming removed 10 bases at V and 7 bases at J, with 7 bases between. The CDR3 sequence: CANFSEAFF. CDR3 sequence (DNA): TGTGCCAATTTTAGTGAAGCTTTCTTT.

This clonotype was picked up many times. V usage is TRBV20-1 and J usage is TRBJ2-7; 11 nucleotides line up with TRBD2. J lost 9 bases, V lost 2 bases, and 9 bases had no gene match. Germline V CDR1 and CDR2: DFQATT, SNEGSKA (reference sequence). This CDR3 is built from 14 residues. The CDR3 here is CSARQTSGILAQYF. In nucleotides, the CDR3 is TGCAGTGCTAGACAGACTAGCGGGATTTTAGCGCAGTACTTC.

In this sample, this clonotype turned up many times. The J gene is TRBJ1-1, the V gene TRBV10-3, with 9 nucleotides matching TRBD1. Trimming cost V 6 bases and J 6 bases; bases outside gene matches: 8. Looked up from germline, CDR1 is ENHRY and CDR2 is SYGVKD. This CDR3 region has 14 residues. CDR3 coding DNA: TGTGCCATCAGACCTGGGACAGGGTGGCCTGAAGCTTTCTTT. Residues: CAIRPGTGWPEAFF.

This clonotype showed up many times. V usage is TRBV12-3 or TRBV12-4 and J usage is TRBJ1-1, with a tentative D call TRBD1 (5 bases). The CDR3 is 13 residues long. V lost 6 bases and J 2 bases, leaving 10 bases between the germline ends. The CDR3 bases are TGTGCCAGCAGAACGGACATTAACACTGAAGCTTTCTTT. As protein: CASRTDINTEAFF.

This clonotype has a count of ten or more. This sequence joins TRBV28 and TRBJ2-2, with 8 bases that match TRBD2. CDR1 MDHEN and CDR2 SYDVKM come from the germline V gene. The CDR3 covers 16 residues. V lost 1 base and J lost 4; bases outside the gene matches: 5. CDR3 sequence reads: CASSLYGGDITGELFF. The CDR3 region has the DNA TGTGCCAGCAGTTTATACGGGGGGGATATCACCGGGGAGCTGTTTTTT.

This clonotype was observed many times. The gene calls are TRBV28 and TRBJ1-5; no clear D. V lost 5 bases and J 2 bases, leaving 16 bases between the germline ends. The germline V gene has CDR1 MDHEN and CDR2 SYDVKM. This CDR3 spans 16 amino acids. In DNA form, the CDR3 reads TGTGCCAGCAGTCCCCACCGAGGCGGAGGCAATCAGCCCCAGCATTTT. Translation gives CASSPHRGGGNQPQHF.

This clonotype was counted ten times or more. The chain carries TRBV19 and TRBJ2-7; tentatively, D is TRBD1 or TRBD2 (5 bases each). Germline assignment: CDR1 LNHDA and CDR2 SQIVND (reference sequence). The CDR3 length is 15 residues. V lost 5 bases to trimming and J lost 4 bases, with 18 bases between them. The CDR3 region has the DNA TGTGCCAGTAGTCACTCTCGGGGCTTGGGATACGAGCAGTACTTC. Translated: CASSHSRGLGYEQYF.

This clonotype appeared many times. CDR3 amino acids: CASKPIKTGLDIQYF. As DNA, the CDR3 is TGTGCCAGCAAACCGATCAAGACAGGGTTGGACATTCAGTACTTC. This chain connects TRBV6-1 to TRBJ2-4; 7 nucleotides match TRBD1. Trimming took 7 bases from V and 8 from J; bases not matched to a gene: 14. The length of the CDR3 is 15 residues. Per the germline V gene, CDR1 is MNHNS and CDR2 is SASEGT.

The sample holds many counts of this clonotype. The rearrangement links TRBV7-2 to TRBJ2-7, with D possibly TRBD2 on 6 matching bases. CDR3 length: 14 residues. In germline, CDR1 is SGHTA, CDR2 FQGNSA. The V gene lost 2 bases and the J gene lost 6 bases, with 14 bases spanning the gap. The CDR3 DNA sequence: TGTGCCAGCAGCTTAAGGGGATTCGGGGGCGAGCAGTACTTC. Protein sequence: CASSLRGFGGEQYF.

This clonotype has ten or more counts. The chain uses TRBV29-1 and TRBJ2-5, with D possibly called TRBD1 or TRBD2 (6 bases each). The CDR3 loop spans 19 amino acids. V was clipped by 0 bases and J by 0 bases, with 23 bases between them. CDR1 SQVTM and CDR2 ANQGSEA come from the germline V gene. For the CDR3, the DNA is TGCAGCGTTGAAGATGGAGGGATTCCACGGACAGCGTACCAAGAGACCCAGTACTTC. Translated: CSVEDGGIPRTAYQETQYF.

This chain links TRBV7-8 with TRBJ1-5; 8 bases agree with TRBD1. Trimming cost V 2 bases and J 3 bases; bases outside gene matches: 6. From germline, CDR1 is SGHVS and CDR2 FQNEAQ. The CDR3 runs 16 residues. DNA for the CDR3: TGTGCCAGCAGCTTACAGGGGGCTCTCTCCAATCAGCCCCAGCATTTT. Translation gives CASSLQGALSNQPQHF.

This clonotype showed up many times. The chain employs TRBV28 and TRBJ2-7; the match to TRBD2 covers 10 bases. The junction had 12 bases not matched to a gene; V was cut back by 3 bases and J by 7 bases. Germline CDR1 is MDHEN and CDR2 is SYDVKM. The CDR3 consists of 16 residues. CDR3 nucleotide sequence: TGTGCCAGCAGTTTCCCCCCCAGCGGGAGGGCCCTGGAGCAGTACTTC. Translation gives CASSFPPSGRALEQYF.

The chain uses TRBV7-2 and TRBJ1-1; D is unclear. V lost 5 bases to trimming and J lost 11 bases, with 15 bases between them. The CDR3 extends over 12 amino acids. Per germline, CDR1 SGHTA and CDR2 FQGNSA. CDR3 DNA: TGTGCCAGCAGCCCCCAAGGGCTGAGGGCTTTCTTT. It yields the protein CASSPQGLRAFF.

This clonotype was recorded a few times. The chain carries TRBV11-2 and TRBJ1-6, with TRBD1 as a possible D gene (6 bases). The CDR3 sequence is 14 residues long. Germline values: CDR1 SGHAT, CDR2 FQNNGV. V was pared by 3 bases and J by 6 bases, with 9 bases between. CDR3 protein: CASSFTGANSPLHF. CDR3 nucleotides: TGTGCCAGCAGCTTCACGGGGGCTAATTCACCCCTCCACTTT.

This clonotype came up many times. The chain uses TRBV12-3 or TRBV12-4 and TRBJ1-3, with D perhaps TRBD1 (5 bases). V lost 6 bases to trimming and J lost 5 bases, with 20 bases between them. The CDR3 runs to 16 residues. In nucleotides, the CDR3 is TGTGCCAGCAGCCGTTCCGGGACTTCCTATAGAAACACCATATATTTT. It yields the protein CASSRSGTSYRNTIYF.

This clonotype was seen ten or more times. The chain recombines TRBV30 with TRBJ2-4; perhaps TRBD2 as D (6 bases). This CDR3 contains 15 residues. Germline CDR1 and CDR2: GTSNPN and SVGIG (reference sequence). The V end was cut by 8 bases, the J end by 7 bases, with 24 bases between. The CDR3 coding sequence is TGTGCCGGGGAAGGGACGAGGGCGGGGTGGAACATTCAGTACTTC. Protein sequence: CAGEGTRAGWNIQYF.

This clonotype showed up many times. This chain uses TRBV10-2 with TRBJ2-2; TRBD1 aligns across 8 bases. Germline-derived CDR1 and CDR2 are WSHSY and SAAADI. The CDR3 consists of 15 residues. V shed 9 bases, J shed 3 bases, and the junction held 9 bases outside the gene matches. The CDR3 spells CASSGQGSDTGELFF. In nucleotides, the CDR3 is TGCGCCAGTTCAGGACAGGGTTCGGACACCGGGGAGCTGTTTTTT.

This clonotype was observed many times. This chain uses TRBV28 with TRBJ1-1; no definite D call. The germline V and J ends were trimmed by 7 bases and 6 bases, with 9 bases remaining between them. CDR1 MDHEN and CDR2 SYDVKM come from the germline V gene. The length of the CDR3 is 11 residues. As DNA, the CDR3 is TGTGCCAGCAAATTCTTGGCTGAAGCTTTCTTT. As protein: CASKFLAEAFF.